This T cell receptor beta chain was found in a study of blood T cell repertoires in COVID-19. Study-level information: The study drew acute and convalescent COVID-19 samples from the United States, Italy and Spain.

The CDR3 covers 15 residues. CDR1 is MNHEY and CDR2 is SMNVEV in the germline V gene (reference sequence). J was trimmed by 2 bases and V by 6 bases; bases with no gene match: 8. This clone was picked up a small number of times. Assay used: immunoSEQ multiplex PCR; TCRdb lists only in-frame clones, some missing. The sample has about 260,000 clones; around 87% are singletons. The source is a woman aged 50 to 60 with acute or convalescent COVID-19. The sample taken for sequencing was peripheral blood. The chain recombines TRBV27 with TRBJ2-7, with 9 positions matching TRBD1. Here the CDR3 reads CASRRPGQGTYEQYF. In DNA form, the CDR3 reads TGTGCCAGCAGACGACCGGGACAGGGCACCTACGAGCAGTACTTC.